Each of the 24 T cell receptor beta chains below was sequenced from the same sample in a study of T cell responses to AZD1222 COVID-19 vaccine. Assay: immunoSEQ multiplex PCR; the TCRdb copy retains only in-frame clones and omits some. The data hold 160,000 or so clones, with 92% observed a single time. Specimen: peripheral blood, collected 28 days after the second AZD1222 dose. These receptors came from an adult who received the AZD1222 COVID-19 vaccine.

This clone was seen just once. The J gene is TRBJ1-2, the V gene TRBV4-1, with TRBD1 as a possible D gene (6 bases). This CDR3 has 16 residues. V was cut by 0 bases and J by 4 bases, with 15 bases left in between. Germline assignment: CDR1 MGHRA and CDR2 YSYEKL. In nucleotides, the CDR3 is TGCGCCAGCAGCCAAGACGGGACACCGGGTGGCTATGGCTACACCTTC. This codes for CASSQDGTPGGYGYTF.

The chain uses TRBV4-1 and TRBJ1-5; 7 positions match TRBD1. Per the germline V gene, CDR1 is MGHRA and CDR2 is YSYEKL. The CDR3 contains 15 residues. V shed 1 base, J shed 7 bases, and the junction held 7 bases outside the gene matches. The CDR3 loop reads CASSQATGSQQPQHF. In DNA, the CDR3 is TGCGCCAGCAGCCAAGCGACAGGGAGTCAGCAGCCCCAGCATTTT.

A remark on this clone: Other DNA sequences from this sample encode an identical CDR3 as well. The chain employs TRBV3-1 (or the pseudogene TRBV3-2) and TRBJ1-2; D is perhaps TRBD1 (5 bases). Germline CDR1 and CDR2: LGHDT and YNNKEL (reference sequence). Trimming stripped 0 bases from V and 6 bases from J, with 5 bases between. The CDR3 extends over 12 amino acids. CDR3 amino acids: CASSQEGDGYTF. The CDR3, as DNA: TGTGCCAGCAGCCAAGAGGGGGATGGCTACACCTTC.

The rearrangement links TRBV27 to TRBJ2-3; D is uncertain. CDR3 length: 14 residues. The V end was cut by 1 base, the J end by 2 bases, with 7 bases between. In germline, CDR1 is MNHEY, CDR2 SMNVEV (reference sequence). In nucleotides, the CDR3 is TGTGCCAGCAGTTTATATCCAGCCACAGATACGCAGTATTTT. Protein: CASSLYPATDTQYF.

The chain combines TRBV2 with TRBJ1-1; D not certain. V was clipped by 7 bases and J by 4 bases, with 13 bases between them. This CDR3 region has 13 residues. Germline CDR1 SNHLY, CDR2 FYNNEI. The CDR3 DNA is TGTGCCAGCATGTGGAGCCCGTTCACTGAAGCTTTCTTT. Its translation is CASMWSPFTEAFF.

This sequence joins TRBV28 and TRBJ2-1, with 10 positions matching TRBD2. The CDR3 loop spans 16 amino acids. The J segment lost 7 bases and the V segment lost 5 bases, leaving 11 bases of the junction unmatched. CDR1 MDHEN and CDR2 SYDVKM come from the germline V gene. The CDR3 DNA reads TGTGCCAGCAGTCCCTCCAGCGGGGGGGCCCGGAATGAGCAGTTCTTC. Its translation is CASSPSSGGARNEQFF.

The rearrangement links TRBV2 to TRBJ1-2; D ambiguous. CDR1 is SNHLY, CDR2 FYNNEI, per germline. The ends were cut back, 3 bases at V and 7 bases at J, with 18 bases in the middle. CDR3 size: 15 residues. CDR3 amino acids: CASSEVLSLHGGYTF. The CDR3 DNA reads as TGTGCCAGCAGTGAGGTGTTGAGCCTGCATGGTGGCTACACCTTC.

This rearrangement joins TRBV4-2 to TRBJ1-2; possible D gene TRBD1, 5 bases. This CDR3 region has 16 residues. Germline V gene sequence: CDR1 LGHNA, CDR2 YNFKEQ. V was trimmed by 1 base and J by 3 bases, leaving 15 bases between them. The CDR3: CASSQARGPPYYGYTF. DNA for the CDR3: TGTGCCAGCAGCCAAGCGAGGGGTCCTCCCTACTATGGCTACACCTTC.

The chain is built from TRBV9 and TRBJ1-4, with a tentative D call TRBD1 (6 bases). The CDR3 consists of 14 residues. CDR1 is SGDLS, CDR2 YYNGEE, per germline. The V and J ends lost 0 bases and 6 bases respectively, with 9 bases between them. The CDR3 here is CASSVGDTYEKLFF. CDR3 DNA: TGTGCCAGCAGCGTAGGGGACACGTATGAAAAACTGTTTTTT.

The CDR3 here is CAISESGGWGYTF. In DNA, the CDR3 is TGTGCCATCAGTGAGTCGGGGGGATGGGGCTACACCTTC. The chain joins TRBV10-3 to TRBJ1-2, with a tentative D call TRBD1 (5 bases). The germline gives CDR1 ENHRY, CDR2 SYGVKD. With 0 bases removed from V and 8 bases from J, the gap between germline ends came to 10 bases. The CDR3 is 13 residues long.

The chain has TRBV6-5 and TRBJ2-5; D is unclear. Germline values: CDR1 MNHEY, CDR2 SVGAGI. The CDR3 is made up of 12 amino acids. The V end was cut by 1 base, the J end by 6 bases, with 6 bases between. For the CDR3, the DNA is TGTGCCAGCAGTTACTTCGGGCAGACCCAGTACTTC. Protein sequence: CASSYFGQTQYF.

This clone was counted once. The CDR3 nucleotides read TGTGCCAGCAGCACGGGCGAGGGAGAGACCCAGTACTTC. Amino acid sequence: CASSTGEGETQYF. The chain links TRBV12-3 or TRBV12-4 to TRBJ2-5; the D gene is possibly TRBD2 (5 bases). The CDR3 is 13 residues long. Trimming shortened V by 6 bases and J by 4 bases, and 12 bases separated the two germline ends.

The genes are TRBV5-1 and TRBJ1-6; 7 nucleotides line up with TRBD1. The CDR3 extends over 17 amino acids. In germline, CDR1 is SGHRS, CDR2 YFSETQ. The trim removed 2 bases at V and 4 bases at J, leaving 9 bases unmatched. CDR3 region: CASSFGPETGYNSPLHF. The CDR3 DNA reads TGCGCCAGCAGCTTTGGGCCCGAGACAGGGTATAATTCACCCCTCCACTTT.

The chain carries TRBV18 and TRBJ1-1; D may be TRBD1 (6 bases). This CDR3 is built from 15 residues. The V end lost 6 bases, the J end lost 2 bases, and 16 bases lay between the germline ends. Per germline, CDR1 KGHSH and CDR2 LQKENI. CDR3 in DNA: TGTGCCAGCTCTACAGGGAGTCGGGGTAACACTGAAGCTTTCTTT. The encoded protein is CASSTGSRGNTEAFF. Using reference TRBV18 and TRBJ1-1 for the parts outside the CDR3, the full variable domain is NAGVMQNPRHLVRRRGQEARLRCSPMKGHSHVYWYRQLPEEGLKFMVYLQKENIIDESGMPKERFSAEFPKEGPSILRIQQVVRGDSAAYFCASSTGSRGNTEAFFGQGTRLTVV.

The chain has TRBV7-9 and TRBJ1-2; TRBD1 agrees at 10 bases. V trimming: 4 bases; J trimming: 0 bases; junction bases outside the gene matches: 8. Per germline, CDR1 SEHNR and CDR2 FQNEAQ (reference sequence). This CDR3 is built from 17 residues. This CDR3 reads CASSSDRGLGTNYGYTF. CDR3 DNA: TGTGCCAGCAGCTCGGACAGGGGGTTGGGGACTAACTATGGCTACACCTTC.

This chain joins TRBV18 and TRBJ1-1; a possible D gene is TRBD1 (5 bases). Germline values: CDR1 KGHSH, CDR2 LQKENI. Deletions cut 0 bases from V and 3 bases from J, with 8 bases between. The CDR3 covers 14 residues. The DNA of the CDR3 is TGTGCCAGCTCACCACCGCGCAGGGACACTGAAGCTTTCTTT. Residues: CASSPPRRDTEAFF.

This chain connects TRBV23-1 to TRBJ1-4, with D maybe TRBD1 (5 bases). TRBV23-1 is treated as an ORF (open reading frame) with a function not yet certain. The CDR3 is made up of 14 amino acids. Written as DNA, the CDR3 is TGCCCGGATGGGGCGGCGGCATCTAATGAAAAACTGTTTTTT. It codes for CPDGAAASNEKLFF.

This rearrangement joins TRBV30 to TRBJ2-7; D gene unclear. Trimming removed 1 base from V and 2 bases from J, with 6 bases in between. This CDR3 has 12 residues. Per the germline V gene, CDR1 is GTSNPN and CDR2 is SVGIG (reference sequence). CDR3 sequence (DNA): TGTGCCTGGAGTGCTGCAGCCTACGAGCAGTACTTC. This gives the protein CAWSAAAYEQYF.

DNA of the CDR3: TGTGCCAGCAGTCAGGACAGGACTTATAATTCACCCCTCCACTTT. It specifies CASSQDRTYNSPLHF. The chain combines TRBV6-6 with TRBJ1-6; 7 positions agree with TRBD1. Germline V gene data show CDR1 as MNHNY and CDR2 as SVGAGI (reference sequence). The CDR3 has 15 residues. The V gene end was trimmed by 5 bases and the J gene end by 4 bases; junction bases not matched to a gene: 5.

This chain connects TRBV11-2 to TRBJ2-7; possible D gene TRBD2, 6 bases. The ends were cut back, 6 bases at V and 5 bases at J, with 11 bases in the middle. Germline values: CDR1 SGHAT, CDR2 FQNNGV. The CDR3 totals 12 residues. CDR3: CASSSWGDEQYF. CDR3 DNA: TGTGCCAGCAGTTCCTGGGGGGACGAGCAGTACTTC.

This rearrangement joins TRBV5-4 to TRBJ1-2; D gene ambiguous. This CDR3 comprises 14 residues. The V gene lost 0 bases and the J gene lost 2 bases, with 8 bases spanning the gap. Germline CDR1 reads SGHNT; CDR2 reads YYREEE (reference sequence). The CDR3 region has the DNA TGTGCCAGCAGCTTGGGGGTCGGGAACTATGGCTACACCTTC. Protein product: CASSLGVGNYGYTF.

The CDR3 protein is CASSPFSRARYGYTF. CDR3 coding DNA: TGTGCCAGCAGTCCGTTTTCCAGGGCTCGCTATGGCTACACCTTC. The rearrangement joins TRBV6-5 to TRBJ1-2; a weak D match, TRBD1 (5 bases). Trimming left V 5 bases short and J 4 bases short, with 17 bases between. Germline loops: CDR1 MNHEY, CDR2 SVGAGI. This CDR3 is 15 amino acids long.

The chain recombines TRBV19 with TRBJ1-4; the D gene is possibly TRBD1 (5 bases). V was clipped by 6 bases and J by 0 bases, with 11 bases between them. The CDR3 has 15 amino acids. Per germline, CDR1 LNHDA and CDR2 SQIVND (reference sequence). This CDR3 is CASRFGGTTNEKLFF. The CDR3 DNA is TGTGCCAGTAGATTTGGGGGTACAACTAATGAAAAACTGTTTTTT.

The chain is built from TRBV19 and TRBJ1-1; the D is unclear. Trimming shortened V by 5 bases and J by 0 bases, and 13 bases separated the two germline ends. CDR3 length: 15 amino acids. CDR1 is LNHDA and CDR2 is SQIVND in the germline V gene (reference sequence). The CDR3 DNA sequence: TGTGCCAGTAGTCAAGGACCGCTCGTGAACACTGAAGCTTTCTTT. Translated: CASSQGPLVNTEAFF.